This entry is about one T cell receptor (beta chain). Its antigen is undetermined. V gave up 5 bases and J gave up 7 bases, with 7 bases separating them. The germline V gene has CDR1 KGHDR and CDR2 SFDVKD. This CDR3 is 11 amino acids long. TCRdb itself ran the 5' RACE reads through MiXCR, one entry per CDR3 protein. Of 350,000 to 600,000 distinct CDR3 sequences detected, 13% to 15% appear once; the ten largest clones hold approximately 0.52%. The source of the sample is a study of identical twins. The study, taken as a whole, reports: It was out-of-frame TCR alpha sharing in monozygotic twins that models underestimated. Among out-of-frame alpha sequences shared by twins, low generation probability occurred in excess.

This sample also belongs to another study, concerning yellow fever vaccine responses in identical twins. As that study records: Reported findings indicate that twins' vaccine T cell responses seemed partially convergent, partially personalized.

The chain links TRBV24-1 to TRBJ1-2; D is undetermined. The specimen was CD4+ T cells sorted from blood. This receptor was taken from a woman between 18 and 29 years old in good health. This chain's CDR3 is CATSGGGGYTF. The CDR3 DNA sequence: TGTGCCACCAGTGGGGGAGGTGGCTACACCTTC.